The 21 T cell receptor beta chains reported below all come from one sample, sequenced in a study of cytomegalovirus exposure and HLA in healthy donors. The PCR used 60 Vbeta and 13 Jbeta primers. Clones were sequenced by immunoSEQ multiplex PCR, and TCRdb holds only the in-frame ones, with some missing. Here the sample spans some 120,000 clones, 70% to 85% being singletons. Material for sequencing was PBMCs. These TCRs come from a man aged 35 to 55 in good health and CMV-seropositive.

The V and J genes are TRBV29-1 and TRBJ2-7; D might be TRBD2 (6 bases). The V end was cut by 4 bases, the J end by 6 bases, with 16 bases between. CDR1 and CDR2 (germline): SQVTM, ANQGSEA. This CDR3 is built from 13 residues. CDR3 DNA: TGCAGCGTTGTAGAGGGAGGATCTTTCGAGCAGTACTTC. Protein sequence: CSVVEGGSFEQYF.

The rearrangement uses TRBV9 and TRBJ2-3; the D is unclear. Trimming shortened V by 0 bases and J by 4 bases, and 9 bases separated the two germline ends. The CDR3 extends over 14 amino acids. From germline, CDR1 is SGDLS and CDR2 YYNGEE. DNA for the CDR3: TGTGCCAGCAGCGTAGTTCTAGACGCAGATACGCAGTATTTT. This codes for CASSVVLDADTQYF.

The rearrangement uses TRBV5-5 and TRBJ1-3; D may be TRBD1 (5 bases). The CDR3 has 15 amino acids. Deletions cut 1 base from V and 0 bases from J, with 8 bases between. Germline V CDR1 and CDR2: SGHKS, YYEKEE (reference sequence). The CDR3 here is CASSLNRSSGNTIYF. CDR3 in DNA: TGTGCCAGCAGCTTGAACAGGAGCTCTGGAAACACCATATATTTT.

This clone has only a few counts. The V call is TRBV5-1, the J call TRBJ2-7; 9 positions agree with TRBD2. V shed 4 bases, J shed 2 bases, and the junction held 7 bases outside the gene matches. Looked up from germline, CDR1 is SGHRS and CDR2 is YFSETQ. The CDR3 runs 15 residues. The CDR3 is CASSPSGRTPYEQYF. In DNA, the CDR3 is TGCGCCAGCAGCCCGAGCGGGAGGACTCCCTACGAGCAGTACTTC.

In this sample, this clone turned up a few times. This rearrangement joins TRBV6-5 to TRBJ2-2, with 11 bases fitting TRBD2. From germline, CDR1 is MNHEY and CDR2 SVGAGI. The junction had 1 base not matched to a gene; V was cut back by 5 bases and J by 2 bases. This CDR3 has 15 residues. The CDR3 DNA is TGTGCCAGCAGTACTAGCGGGAGAAACACCGGGGAGCTGTTTTTT. It is translated as CASSTSGRNTGELFF.

This sequence joins TRBV28 and TRBJ1-1; D unresolved. The germline gives CDR1 MDHEN, CDR2 SYDVKM. The CDR3 is 15 residues long. V was cut by 4 bases and J by 0 bases, with 12 bases left in between. For the CDR3, the DNA is TGTGCCAGCAGTTCCCAGAGCGGAATGAACACTGAAGCTTTCTTT. Its protein product is CASSSQSGMNTEAFF.

This rearrangement joins TRBV4-2 to TRBJ2-7; a possible D gene is TRBD2 (5 bases). The V end lost 1 base, the J end lost 2 bases, and 9 bases lay between the germline ends. CDR1 LGHNA and CDR2 YNFKEQ come from the germline V gene. The CDR3 extends over 14 amino acids. CDR3 coding DNA: TGTGCCAGCAGCCAAGTCGGGGTGCCCTACGAGCAGTACTTC. Translating it yields CASSQVGVPYEQYF.

This chain links TRBV4-3 with TRBJ2-2; tentatively, D is TRBD2 (5 bases). The CDR3 is made up of 17 amino acids. Germline V CDR1 and CDR2: LGHNA, YSLEER. V dropped 3 bases and J dropped 0 bases, with 14 bases sitting between them. The CDR3: CASSQDLRAANTGELFF. The DNA of the CDR3 is TGCGCCAGCAGCCAGGACCTGAGGGCGGCGAACACCGGGGAGCTGTTTTTT.

The sample holds one count of this clone. The chain links TRBV19 to TRBJ1-2; a possible D gene is TRBD1 (5 bases). V shed 6 bases and J shed 5 bases, with 10 bases lying between them. Germline V lookup: CDR1 LNHDA, CDR2 SQIVND (reference sequence). CDR3 size: 12 residues. The CDR3 sequence is CASRTGEYGYTF. In DNA form, the CDR3 reads TGTGCCAGTAGAACGGGGGAGTATGGCTACACCTTC.

This chain links TRBV27 with TRBJ2-1; TRBD2 aligns across 7 bases. The trim removed 2 bases at V and 8 bases at J, leaving 6 bases unmatched. This CDR3 contains 14 residues. CDR1 MNHEY and CDR2 SMNVEV come from the germline V gene (reference sequence). CDR3: CASSLRRELYEQFF. DNA of the CDR3: TGTGCCAGCAGTTTAAGGCGGGAGCTCTATGAGCAGTTCTTC.

The chain is built from TRBV5-5 and TRBJ1-1; D unresolved. CDR3 length: 15 amino acids. Germline assignment: CDR1 SGHKS and CDR2 YYEKEE (reference sequence). Trimming removed 1 base from V and 0 bases from J, with 10 bases in between. CDR3 sequence: CASSLTGLMNTEAFF. Here the CDR3 DNA reads TGTGCCAGCAGCTTGACCGGACTCATGAACACTGAAGCTTTCTTT.

In this sample, this clone turned up a few times. The rearrangement links TRBV11-2 to TRBJ2-1; possible D gene TRBD1, 5 bases. CDR1 is SGHAT and CDR2 is FQNNGV in the germline V gene. This CDR3 is built from 16 residues. The V and J ends lost 1 base and 0 bases respectively, with 10 bases between them. CDR3 coding DNA: TGTGCCAGCAGCTTAGCTTTGGACACCTCCTACAATGAGCAGTTCTTC. It codes for CASSLALDTSYNEQFF.

The chain recombines TRBV5-1 with TRBJ1-2; no clear D. This CDR3 region has 13 residues. The germline V gene encodes CDR1 SGHRS and CDR2 YFSETQ. Trimming removed 0 bases at V and 2 bases at J, with 5 bases between. CDR3 sequence: CASSLEINYGYTF. CDR3 in DNA: TGCGCCAGCAGCTTGGAAATAAACTATGGCTACACCTTC. The whole variable domain, remainder taken from reference TRBV5-1 and TRBJ1-2, is KAGVTQTPRYLIKTRGQQVTLSCSPISGHRSVSWYQQTPGQGLQFLFEYFSETQRNKGNFPGRFSGRQFSNSRSEMNVSTLELGDSALYLCASSLEINYGYTFGSGTRLTVV.

V usage is TRBV2 and J usage is TRBJ1-6, with 11 bases that match TRBD1. The CDR3 is 16 amino acids. The germline V gene encodes CDR1 SNHLY and CDR2 FYNNEI. V lost 6 bases and J lost 4; bases outside the gene matches: 5. CDR3 in amino acids: CASRPDRGLYNSPLHF. In nucleotides, the CDR3 is TGTGCCAGCAGGCCGGACAGGGGGCTTTATAATTCACCCCTCCACTTT.

This clone occurred a few times. The rearrangement links TRBV4-1 to TRBJ1-1; 8 bases line up with TRBD1. The CDR3 loop spans 13 amino acids. Trimming cost V 8 bases and J 10 bases; bases outside gene matches: 12. Germline CDR1 reads MGHRA; CDR2 reads YSYEKL. The CDR3 loop reads CASGSGGLRGAFF. CDR3 DNA: TGCGCCAGCGGGTCAGGGGGCCTTCGGGGAGCTTTCTTT.

This clone appeared once. The chain couples TRBV7-6 to TRBJ2-1; 10 bases line up with TRBD1. J lost 6 bases, V lost 1 base, and 12 bases had no gene match. The CDR3 totals 18 residues. CDR1 and CDR2 from the germline V gene are SGHVS and FNYEAQ. The CDR3 coding sequence is TGTGCCAGCAGCTTAGTACCCCTACGACGGACAGGGGGCAATGAGCAGTTCTTC. Encoded protein: CASSLVPLRRTGGNEQFF.

This clone was found once. This chain joins TRBV6-5 and TRBJ1-2; tentatively, D is TRBD1 (5 bases). Germline assignment: CDR1 MNHEY and CDR2 SVGAGI. The CDR3 extends over 14 amino acids. The V gene lost 0 bases and the J gene lost 7 bases, with 12 bases spanning the gap. CDR3 bases: TGTGCCAGCAGTTACTCGGGCGGGGCCAGTGGCTACACCTTC. Translated: CASSYSGGASGYTF.

Only one count was recorded for this clone. V and J are TRBV5-6 and TRBJ2-1; tentatively, D is TRBD2 (6 bases). Trimming removed 1 base from V and 2 bases from J, with 13 bases in between. Germline loops: CDR1 SGHDT, CDR2 YYEEEE. The CDR3 is 16 residues long. The CDR3 loop reads CASSLRREGAYNEQFF. The CDR3 DNA is TGTGCCAGCAGCTTGCGGCGGGAAGGGGCCTACAATGAGCAGTTCTTC.

The chain links TRBV7-9 to TRBJ1-5; 12 bases line up with TRBD1. Germline V lookup: CDR1 SEHNR, CDR2 FQNEAQ (reference sequence). J lost 7 bases, V lost 5 bases, and 3 bases had no gene match. The CDR3 totals 14 residues. The CDR3 loop is CASSIGTGGQPQHF. CDR3 in DNA: TGTGCCAGCAGCATCGGGACAGGGGGCCAGCCCCAGCATTTT. Filled out from reference TRBV7-9 and TRBJ1-5, the complete variable domain reads DTGVSQNPRHKITKRGQNVTFRCDPISEHNRLYWYRQTLGQGPEFLTYFQNEAQLEKSRLLSDRFSAERPKGSFSTLEIQRTEQGDSAMYLCASSIGTGGQPQHFGDGTRLSIL.

This chain joins TRBV7-2 and TRBJ2-7, with 8 bases lining up with TRBD1. Germline V gene lookup returns CDR1 SGHTA and CDR2 FQGNSA. J gave up 3 bases and V 5 bases, and 6 bases lay outside the gene matches. This CDR3 is built from 14 residues. In DNA form, the CDR3 reads TGTGCCAGCAGCCGGACAGGGAAAAACTACGAGCAGTACTTC. Its protein product is CASSRTGKNYEQYF.

This clone was seen a handful of times. This chain uses TRBV7-9 with TRBJ2-1, with D hard to call. Looked up from germline, CDR1 is SEHNR and CDR2 is FQNEAQ (reference sequence). The V end lost 2 bases, the J end lost 8 bases, and 10 bases lay between the germline ends. The CDR3 spans 13 residues. The CDR3: CASSLTVRDEQFF. DNA of the CDR3: TGTGCCAGCAGCTTAACTGTGCGCGATGAGCAGTTCTTC.